This entry describes one T cell receptor (beta chain). This sample stems from a study of cytomegalovirus exposure and HLA in healthy donors. The wider study: Approximately 200 million T cells yielded approximately 110 million unique TCR beta sequences in earlier analysis.

In the PCR, 60 Vbeta and 13 Jbeta primers were used. TCRdb's copy holds only in-frame clones and misses some; the assay was immunoSEQ multiplex PCR. This table holds about 180,000 clones, around 83% found once. J was trimmed by 3 bases and V by 0 bases; bases with no gene match: 5. The CDR3 sequence is 17 residues long. Looked up from germline, CDR1 is SGHNT and CDR2 is YENEEA. The chain combines TRBV11-3 with TRBJ2-5; 12 nucleotides line up with TRBD2. This receptor was taken from a girl aged 2 to 9 in good health and CMV-seropositive. The sequenced sample consisted of PBMCs. The CDR3 bases are TGTGCCAGCAGCTTAGAGGGACTAGCGGGCCTAAAAGAGACCCAGTACTTC. Translation gives CASSLEGLAGLKETQYF.